The T cell receptor (beta chain) described here comes from a study of blood T cell repertoires in COVID-19. On the study more broadly: Sites across the United States, Italy and Spain contributed samples from acute and convalescent COVID-19. Sample material is recorded as cDNA or gDNA derived from T cells, B-cell-depleted T cells, or PBMCs.

Per the authors' pipeline: Amplification from reference gene primers served as the basis for estimated nucleated cell counts. Data came from immunoSEQ multiplex PCR; TCRdb stores just in-frame clones and leaves some out. Clonal size and the V and J genes are those of that table, whereas D and trimming came from the DNA. Of 100,000 to 150,000 clones in the sample, 85% were seen once. Per the germline V gene, CDR1 is SGHRS and CDR2 is YFSETQ. V gave up 5 bases and J gave up 5 bases, with 16 bases separating them. CDR3 length: 15 amino acids. Input material: peripheral blood. The receptor comes from an elderly man with active or convalescent COVID-19. This chain links TRBV5-1 with TRBJ2-2; D is possibly TRBD2 (5 bases). The CDR3 nucleotides are TGCGCCAGCAGTAAGGGTACCGGGGTTACCGGGGAGCTGTTTTTT. Amino acid sequence: CASSKGTGVTGELFF.